This paragraph reports one T cell receptor (beta chain). Antigen: not known. Stated time point: week 47, end of study. A 20-mer mutant IDH1 peptide at 300 ug was injected subcutaneously with topical imiquimod. These data are taken from a study of a mutant IDH1 vaccine in newly diagnosed glioma. The overall study: Commencement of vaccination occurred 4-6 weeks following radiotherapy alone, or concurrently with temozolomide cycles. Week 35 was safety follow-up visit V12; week 47 was end-of-study visit V13.

Sequenced by immunoSEQ multiplex PCR; TCRdb stores in-frame clones only, minus some. The sample consists of roughly 38,000 clones, around 82% of them appearing once. This CDR3 has 13 residues. V was shortened by 5 bases and J by 5 bases, with 10 bases between the two germline ends. Germline-derived CDR1 and CDR2 are MNHEY and SVGAGI. Source: PBMCs, taken from a glioma patient whose treatment included an IDH1 peptide vaccine. The sequence was collected from a man aged 18 to 29 with glioma. Some clones in this sample may be carry-over from other donors' samples. The chain carries TRBV6-5 and TRBJ2-1, with D perhaps matching TRBD2 (5 bases). In DNA, the CDR3 is TGTGCCAGCAGTAAAGGGAGAAACAATGAGCAGTTCTTC. This encodes CASSKGRNNEQFF.